This TCR beta chain was sequenced during a study of CXCR3-negative and CXCR3-positive naive CD8 T cells. The study made its TRB cDNA libraries by 5' RACE, adding UMI labels. TCRdb re-called the 5' RACE reads, yielding one record per CDR3 amino acid sequence without DNA. The table for this sample gives 100,000 to 150,000 distinct CDR3 sequences. The germline V gene encodes CDR1 MNHEY and CDR2 SMNVEV (reference sequence). The CDR3 extends over 14 amino acids. The sequenced material came from naive CXCR3- CD8+ T cells from blood. Subset in this sample: CD45RO-CCR7+CD27+CD95- naive CD8+ T cells lacking CXCR3 (TNR3-). The chain employs TRBV27 and TRBJ2-7; TCRdb gives TRBD1 as the D gene, but with no DNA this cannot be confirmed. This TCR derives from a human donor in good health. Some clones in this sample may be carry-over from other donors' samples. CDR3 in amino acids: CASSRGVGTYEQYF.